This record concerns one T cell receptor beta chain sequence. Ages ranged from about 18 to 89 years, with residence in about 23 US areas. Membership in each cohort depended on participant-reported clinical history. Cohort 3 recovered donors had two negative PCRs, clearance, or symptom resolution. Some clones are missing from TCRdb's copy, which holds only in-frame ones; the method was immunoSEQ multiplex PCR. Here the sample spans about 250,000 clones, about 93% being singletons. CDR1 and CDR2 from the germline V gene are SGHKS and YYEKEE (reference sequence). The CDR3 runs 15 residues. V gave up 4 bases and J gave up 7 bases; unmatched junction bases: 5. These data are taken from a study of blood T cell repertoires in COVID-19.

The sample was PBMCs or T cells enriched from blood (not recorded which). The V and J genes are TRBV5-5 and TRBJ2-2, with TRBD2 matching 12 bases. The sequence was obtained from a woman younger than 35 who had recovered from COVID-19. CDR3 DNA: TGTGCCAGCAGCCCTAGCGGGAGGGTCGGCGGGGAGCTGTTTTTT. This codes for CASSPSGRVGGELFF.